This T cell receptor beta chain was identified in a study of blood T cell repertoires in COVID-19. Study-level background: Sites in the United States, Italy and Spain provided acute and convalescent COVID-19 samples. T cells, B-cell-depleted T cells, or PBMCs provided the cDNA or gDNA that served as material.

In its sample, this clone was seen once. Seattle patient enrollment occurred during active infection, with longitudinal follow-up thereafter. In the source study's methods: Counts of nucleated cells, estimated from reference gene primer amplification, were obtained. The assay was immunoSEQ multiplex PCR, and TCRdb's table has in-frame clones only and misses some. That table gives V, J and clone size, and the DNA gave D and trimming. The sample carries tens of thousands of clones, roughly four fifths recorded once. CDR1 is MDHEN and CDR2 is SYDVKM in the germline V gene. V was shortened by 8 bases and J by 7 bases, with 18 bases between the two germline ends. CDR3 length: 14 residues.

The clonotype comes from a man aged 25 to 40 with COVID-19, enrolled during active disease. This chain joins TRBV28 and TRBJ2-1; D is undetermined. Sequencing was carried out using peripheral blood. For the CDR3, the DNA is TGTGCCAGCTCCCCACAGCTGACCTCTAATGAGCAGTTCTTC. Translation gives CASSPQLTSNEQFF.